This T cell receptor beta chain was identified in a study of T cell responses to AZD1222 COVID-19 vaccine. Germline CDR1 reads ENHRY; CDR2 reads SYGVKD. V trimming: 4 bases; J trimming: 4 bases; junction bases outside the gene matches: 4. The CDR3 extends over 14 amino acids. The protocol was immunoSEQ multiplex PCR, while the TCRdb copy is restricted to in-frame clones and leaves out a portion. The sample records 75,000 to 100,000 clones, 65% to 90% being singletons. This clone was seen only a few times. Its specificity is not known. Study-wide results and limits: White British ancestry dominated among donors, who included more females, and clonal diversity was possibly underestimated.

V usage is TRBV10-3 and J usage is TRBJ1-2; 9 bases match TRBD1. The sample consisted of peripheral blood, taken on day 0 of AZD1222 vaccination. The sequence derives from an adult in good health. The CDR3 sequence is CAISGGQGIYGYTF. CDR3 DNA sequence: TGTGCCATCAGTGGAGGACAGGGGATCTATGGCTACACCTTC.